One sample yielded the 22 T cell receptor beta chains listed below, sequenced in a study of CD8+ T cells in alopecia areata. Treatment: oral pan-JAK inhibitor, 5-10 mg twice daily. As the sequencing template, cDNA was produced by extracting RNA and reverse transcribing it. Profiling relied on immunoSEQ multiplex PCR, and the TCRdb table lists in-frame clones only, not all of them. The sample shows fewer than 250,000 clones, about three fifths of them seen only once. The sample in question was CD4+ T cells sorted from blood, obtained at week 4, from a patient treated with tofacitinib. The receptors here all came from a human donor with alopecia areata.

This chain uses TRBV9 with TRBJ1-6, with 7 bases matching TRBD1. Germline lookup yields CDR1 SGDLS and CDR2 YYNGEE. This CDR3 region has 14 residues. V trimming: 3 bases; J trimming: 6 bases; junction bases outside the gene matches: 3. The CDR3 sequence: CASSGGTANSPLHF. CDR3 nucleotides: TGTGCCAGCAGCGGAGGGACAGCTAATTCACCCCTCCACTTT. Drawing the rest from reference TRBV9 and TRBJ1-6, the complete variable domain is DSGVTQTPKHLITATGQRVTLRCSPRSGDLSVYWYQQSLDQGLQFLIQYYNGEERAKGNILERFSAQQFPDLHSELNLSSLELGDSALYFCASSGGTANSPLHFGNGTRLTVT.

The CDR3 loop reads CASSSGQAQETQYF. Written as DNA, the CDR3 is TGTGCCAGCAGCTCCGGACAAGCCCAAGAGACCCAGTACTTC. The rearrangement uses TRBV5-4 and TRBJ2-5; a possible D gene is TRBD1 (5 bases). CDR1 SGHNT and CDR2 YYREEE come from the germline V gene (reference sequence). The CDR3 is 14 residues long. V lost 3 bases and J lost 1, with 10 bases in between.

The chain is built from TRBV7-8 and TRBJ2-1; 8 nucleotides line up with TRBD1. The CDR3 covers 13 residues. Germline CDR1 and CDR2: SGHVS and FQNEAQ. The ends lost 3 bases at V and 8 bases at J; junction bases unmatched: 3. The CDR3 protein is CASSLDRAYEQFF. CDR3 nucleotides: TGTGCCAGCAGCTTGGACAGGGCTTATGAGCAGTTCTTC.

Only a few counts were recorded for this clone. The V call is TRBV30, the J call TRBJ2-2; possible D gene TRBD1, 5 bases. V shed 1 base and J shed 7 bases, with 7 bases lying between them. This CDR3 spans 12 amino acids. Germline loops: CDR1 GTSNPN, CDR2 SVGIG (reference sequence). DNA of the CDR3: TGTGCCTGGAGTGAGGGGCTCGGGGAGCTGTTTTTT. Protein: CAWSEGLGELFF.

About this clone itself: Other nucleotide sequences in the sample specify the same CDR3. This chain joins TRBV2 and TRBJ1-2; D gene unclear. This CDR3 comprises 12 residues. Germline CDR1 and CDR2: SNHLY and FYNNEI. Trimming shortened V by 5 bases and J by 2 bases, and 6 bases separated the two germline ends. The CDR3 here is CASSPVNYGYTF. The CDR3 DNA sequence: TGTGCCAGCAGTCCGGTGAACTATGGCTACACCTTC.

This clone was counted between two and nine times. The chain couples TRBV29-1 to TRBJ1-1, with a tentative D call TRBD1 (5 bases). Germline V CDR1 and CDR2: SQVTM, ANQGSEA. V lost 6 bases and J lost 4, with 18 bases in between. The CDR3 length is 14 residues. The CDR3 DNA reads TGCAGCGTGGGGTTCGGGGGAGCGAGCACTGAAGCTTTCTTT. It translates to CSVGFGGASTEAFF.

This chain joins TRBV25-1 and TRBJ1-5, with a possible D match to TRBD1 (5 bases). V was cut by 2 bases and J by 6 bases, with 8 bases left in between. CDR3 length: 13 residues. The germline V gene encodes CDR1 MGHDK and CDR2 SYGVNS. CDR3 region: CASSEQGGQPQHF. The CDR3, as DNA: TGTGCCAGCAGTGAACAGGGCGGTCAGCCCCAGCATTTT.

The chain uses TRBV4-1 and TRBJ2-7, with unresolved D. The CDR3 covers 14 residues. V lost 4 bases and J lost 0, with 10 bases in between. The germline gives CDR1 MGHRA, CDR2 YSYEKL. The chain's CDR3 is CASSLGQVSYEQYF. The CDR3 coding sequence is TGCGCCAGCAGCCTGGGTCAGGTCTCCTACGAGCAGTACTTC.

The chain joins TRBV29-1 to TRBJ2-1; TRBD2 matches at 9 bases. This CDR3 has 13 residues. Germline V lookup: CDR1 SQVTM, CDR2 ANQGSEA. J lost 10 bases, V lost 4 bases, and 8 bases had no gene match. As DNA, the CDR3 is TGCAGCGTTGGGACTAGCGATGCAGGGGAGCAGTTCTTC. Protein: CSVGTSDAGEQFF.

This clone came up many times. J is TRBJ1-1 and V is TRBV7-2; D not certain. Trimming took off 1 base at V and 4 bases at J, with 16 bases between the two ends. There are 16 residues in the CDR3. Germline CDR1 is SGHTA and CDR2 is FQGNSA. The CDR3 loop is CASSLGARHEGTEAFF. The CDR3 bases are TGTGCCAGCAGCTTAGGCGCGCGGCACGAGGGCACTGAAGCTTTCTTT.

The count of this clone is one. V is TRBV29-1 and J is TRBJ1-2, with D unresolved. Per germline, CDR1 SQVTM and CDR2 ANQGSEA. This CDR3 has 13 residues. V gave up 2 bases and J gave up 4 bases, with 11 bases separating them. The CDR3 protein is CSVEPGIGYGYTF. CDR3 coding DNA: TGCAGCGTTGAACCAGGTATCGGCTATGGCTACACCTTC. Complete variable domain (other parts from reference TRBV29-1 and TRBJ1-2): SAVISQKPSRDICQRGTSLTIQCQVDSQVTMMFWYRQQPGQSLTLIATANQGSEATYESGFVIDKFPISRPNLTFSTLTVSNMSPEDSSIYLCSVEPGIGYGYTFGSGTRLTVV.

Comments on this clone: The junction departs from the called germline gene at one end, perhaps through a read error. The chain recombines TRBV7-7 with TRBJ2-1; no clear D gene. Germline V gene data show CDR1 as SSHAT and CDR2 as FNYEAQ (reference sequence). This CDR3 region has 13 residues. The CDR3 bases are TGTGCTAGCAGCTTATCAGCGTACAATGAGCAGTTCTTC. It is translated as CASSLSAYNEQFF.

The chain has TRBV6-5 and TRBJ2-3, with 10 bases aligning to TRBD1. J lost 5 bases, V lost 4 bases, and 3 bases had no gene match. In germline, CDR1 is MNHEY, CDR2 SVGAGI. The CDR3 covers 14 residues. The CDR3 loop reads CASSWGQGIDTQYF. The CDR3 DNA reads TGTGCCAGCAGTTGGGGACAGGGGATAGATACGCAGTATTTT.

The gene calls are TRBV7-2 and TRBJ1-1, with a possible D match to TRBD1 (6 bases). Germline CDR1 SGHTA, CDR2 FQGNSA. The CDR3 runs 14 residues. V was shortened by 3 bases and J by 5 bases, with 13 bases between the two germline ends. CDR3 DNA sequence: TGTGCCAGCAGCTTTAGCGGACAGTCGACTGAAGCTTTCTTT. This encodes CASSFSGQSTEAFF.

The chain is built from TRBV6-5 and TRBJ2-2; D uncertain. The CDR3 loop spans 15 amino acids. Trimming cost V 6 bases and J 4 bases, with 15 bases left between them. CDR1 MNHEY and CDR2 SVGAGI come from the germline V gene. Here the CDR3 reads CASSPIQGITGELFF. For the CDR3, the DNA is TGTGCCAGCAGCCCGATCCAAGGGATCACCGGGGAGCTGTTTTTT.

DNA of the CDR3: TGTGCCAGCAGTGGGACTCCCCCCTACAATGAGCAGTTCTTC. As protein: CASSGTPPYNEQFF. The chain joins TRBV2 to TRBJ2-1, with D possibly TRBD2 on 5 matching bases. CDR3 length: 14 amino acids. The V gene lost 4 bases and the J gene lost 2 bases, with 9 bases spanning the gap. Germline CDR1 and CDR2: SNHLY and FYNNEI.

The chain employs TRBV10-3 and TRBJ1-2; D unclear. V lost 0 bases, J lost 6 bases, and 14 bases lay in between. This CDR3 has 15 residues. Germline V gives CDR1 ENHRY, CDR2 SYGVKD. In DNA form, the CDR3 reads TGTGCCATCAGTGAGTCGAGGCTCGGCAGTGATGGCTACACCTTC. Amino acid sequence: CAISESRLGSDGYTF.

The rearrangement joins TRBV30 to TRBJ2-2; D unresolved. The V gene's germline CDR1 is GTSNPN and CDR2 SVGIG (reference sequence). This CDR3 is 14 amino acids long. Trimming cost V 1 base and J 6 bases, with 12 bases left between them. CDR3 bases: TGTGCCTGGAGTGAGGTATTGAGCGCCGGGGAGCTGTTTTTT. It translates to CAWSEVLSAGELFF.

This chain connects TRBV2 to TRBJ2-2, with D perhaps matching TRBD2 (5 bases). CDR1 SNHLY and CDR2 FYNNEI come from the germline V gene. Between the trimmed V and J ends, which lost 4 bases and 2 bases, there was a span of 8 bases. The CDR3 has 14 amino acids. The CDR3 region is CASSAEGNTGELFF. The DNA for the CDR3 is TGTGCCAGCAGTGCCGAGGGAAACACCGGGGAGCTGTTTTTT.

The V and J genes are TRBV4-3 and TRBJ2-1, with 12 bases aligning to TRBD2. The germline V gene has CDR1 LGHNA and CDR2 YSLEER. The junction had 8 bases not matched to a gene; V was cut back by 1 base and J by 10 bases. CDR3 length: 16 residues. This chain's CDR3 is CASSQAITSGGWEQFF. The CDR3 bases are TGCGCCAGCAGCCAAGCTATAACTAGCGGGGGGTGGGAGCAGTTCTTC.

The chain joins TRBV18 to TRBJ1-1; 9 bases align to TRBD1. V lost 6 bases, J lost 6 bases, and 8 bases stayed unmatched. The CDR3 runs to 14 residues. CDR1 KGHSH and CDR2 LQKENI come from the germline V gene. DNA of the CDR3: TGTGCCAGCTCCTTCGGGACAGGGAGGGCTGAAGCTTTCTTT. This translates into CASSFGTGRAEAFF.

CDR3 sequence (DNA): TGTGCCAGCAGTTACTCGGGCGGGACCCCGGGGACCCAGTACTTC. Protein product: CASSYSGGTPGTQYF. V is TRBV6-5 and J is TRBJ2-5, with D possibly matching TRBD2 (6 bases). Trimming shortened V by 0 bases and J by 7 bases, and 15 bases separated the two germline ends. This CDR3 is 15 amino acids long. Germline CDR1 and CDR2: MNHEY and SVGAGI.